Listed here are 27 T cell receptor beta chains from one sample, sequenced in a study of T-cell memory formation after mild COVID-19. TCRdb fed the 5' RACE reads into MiXCR, producing one record per CDR3 protein. The table records roughly 300,000 distinct CDR3 sequences, roughly 8.2% of them present only once. The source material was PBMCs or a T cell subset sorted from them (not recorded which). The source of these receptors is a man in his late teens or twenties who had mild COVID-19 (a few samples of this study predate the infection). Cell type and time point are not known.

The chain carries TRBV7-6 and TRBJ2-3, with 7 bases matching TRBD1. Germline V gene sequence: CDR1 SGHVS, CDR2 FNYEAQ. This CDR3 is 14 amino acids long. Germline trimming cut 3 bases from V and 5 bases from J; bases unmatched to any gene: 5. CDR3 in DNA: TGTGCCAGCAGCTTGAGAGGGGGCTTAGATACGCAGTATTTT. Translated, it gives CASSLRGGLDTQYF.

This clonotype has a single count. V usage is TRBV27 and J usage is TRBJ2-1; D remains ambiguous. V was trimmed by 1 base and J by 6 bases, leaving 10 bases between them. This CDR3 is 14 amino acids long. The germline gives CDR1 MNHEY, CDR2 SMNVEV (reference sequence). Here the CDR3 reads CASSLLESSNEQFF. The CDR3 nucleotides read TGTGCCAGCAGTTTATTGGAAAGCTCCAATGAGCAGTTCTTC.

This clonotype showed up just once. The chain carries TRBV5-1 and TRBJ2-5; D uncertain. The CDR3 sequence is 15 residues long. The germline V gene encodes CDR1 SGHRS and CDR2 YFSETQ. V lost 4 bases and J lost 2, with 15 bases in between. CDR3 sequence reads: CASSPEVDGQETQYF. The CDR3 DNA is TGCGCCAGCAGCCCTGAAGTGGACGGGCAAGAGACCCAGTACTTC.

The rearrangement links TRBV2 to TRBJ2-5; 8 bases match TRBD1. V trimming: 5 bases; J trimming: 4 bases; junction bases outside the gene matches: 9. Germline values: CDR1 SNHLY, CDR2 FYNNEI. The CDR3 contains 15 residues. The CDR3: CASSPQGAQTETQYF. The CDR3 coding sequence is TGTGCCAGCAGTCCCCAGGGGGCACAGACAGAGACCCAGTACTTC.

The chain joins TRBV10-1 to TRBJ2-3; D uncertain. The V and J ends lost 10 bases and 4 bases respectively, with 18 bases between them. The germline V gene encodes CDR1 WNHNN and CDR2 SYGVQD (reference sequence). The CDR3 contains 14 residues. The CDR3 is CATSASSPPDTQYF. The DNA of the CDR3 is TGCGCCACCTCAGCAAGTTCGCCCCCAGATACGCAGTATTTT.

The sample holds many counts of this clonotype. The chain uses TRBV5-1 and TRBJ2-3; D might be TRBD1 (5 bases). V lost 4 bases, J lost 0 bases, and 12 bases lay in between. Germline assignment: CDR1 SGHRS and CDR2 YFSETQ. This CDR3 is built from 15 residues. CDR3 sequence (DNA): TGCGCCAGCAGCGAAGGGGCGGCTAGCACAGATACGCAGTATTTT. Translating it yields CASSEGAASTDTQYF.

This clonotype was seen a handful of times. This chain links TRBV27 with TRBJ2-4; D gene ambiguous. Trimming stripped 4 bases from V and 3 bases from J, with 4 bases between. There are 12 residues in the CDR3. Germline loops: CDR1 MNHEY, CDR2 SMNVEV (reference sequence). The CDR3 reads CASSSYKNIQYF. The CDR3 DNA is TGTGCCAGCAGTTCCTACAAAAACATTCAGTACTTC.

This clonotype was seen only once. A much larger clonotype is one base distant, so this may be a read error. V gene TRBV20-1 combines with J gene TRBJ2-3; 9 bases are a match to TRBD2. V shed 1 base, J shed 1 base, and the junction held 0 bases outside the gene matches. CDR3 length: 14 residues. The V gene's germline CDR1 is DFQATT and CDR2 SNEGSKA (reference sequence). The CDR3 is CSARASGGTDTQYF. The CDR3 coding sequence is TGCAGTGCTAGAGCTAGCGGGGGCACAGATACGCAGTATTTT.

V gene TRBV6-5 combines with J gene TRBJ2-7; D may be TRBD1 (5 bases). There are 13 residues in the CDR3. Germline-derived CDR1 and CDR2 are MNHEY and SVGAGI. The V and J ends lost 8 bases and 3 bases respectively, with 14 bases between them. CDR3 sequence reads: CASGHRPNYEQYV. CDR3 nucleotide sequence: TGTGCCAGCGGACACAGGCCGAACTACGAGCAGTACGTC.

V and J are TRBV20-1 and TRBJ2-1; D may match TRBD1 or TRBD2 (5 bases each). V dropped 2 bases and J dropped 8 bases, with 10 bases sitting between them. Germline assignment: CDR1 DFQATT and CDR2 SNEGSKA (reference sequence). This CDR3 spans 12 amino acids. The CDR3 DNA reads as TGCAGTGCTAGAACCGGGACCCATGAGCAGTTCTTC. As protein: CSARTGTHEQFF.

This clonotype was observed a handful of times. This chain connects TRBV20-1 to TRBJ2-1; no reliable D call. The CDR3 spans 14 residues. Deletions cut 2 bases from V and 0 bases from J, with 8 bases between. CDR1 and CDR2 from the germline V gene are DFQATT and SNEGSKA (reference sequence). This CDR3 reads CSARSMSSYNEQFF. CDR3 nucleotides: TGCAGTGCTAGATCTATGAGCTCCTACAATGAGCAGTTCTTC.

The genes are TRBV7-2 and TRBJ2-3; 7 bases are a match to TRBD1. CDR3 length: 14 residues. Germline assignment: CDR1 SGHTA and CDR2 FQGNSA. The V and J ends lost 3 bases and 2 bases, in that order; junction bases with no gene match: 2. The CDR3 sequence: CASSFGTVTDTQYF. CDR3 bases: TGTGCCAGCAGCTTCGGGACAGTCACAGATACGCAGTATTTT.

The rearrangement links TRBV19 to TRBJ1-2; 8 nucleotides line up with TRBD1. CDR3 length: 14 amino acids. Per the germline V gene, CDR1 is LNHDA and CDR2 is SQIVND (reference sequence). V shed 3 bases and J 7 bases; nucleotides not matched to a gene: 7. Here the CDR3 DNA reads TGTGCCAGTAGTATGGGACAGGTGGGGTTTGGCTACACCTTC. Translated, it gives CASSMGQVGFGYTF.

The table lists this clonotype with a few counts. The chain links TRBV4-3 to TRBJ1-1; TRBD1 matches at 8 bases. CDR1 and CDR2 from the germline V gene are LGHNA and YSLEER. This CDR3 is 15 amino acids long. The V and J ends lost 2 bases and 5 bases, in that order; junction bases with no gene match: 7. CDR3 coding DNA: TGCGCCAGCAGCCAACGTGGACAGGGAGGAACTGAAGCTTTCTTT. The encoded protein is CASSQRGQGGTEAFF.

The chain combines TRBV7-2 with TRBJ1-5; no clear D gene. Trimming left V 9 bases short and J 5 bases short, with 14 bases between. Germline CDR1 and CDR2: SGHTA and FQGNSA. There are 13 residues in the CDR3. The DNA for the CDR3 is TGTGCCAGTGGTGAGAGGGTGCATCAGCCCCAGCATTTT. Translating gives CASGERVHQPQHF.

This clonotype has more than one count but fewer than ten. This chain connects TRBV6-5 to TRBJ2-3; the D call may be TRBD1 or TRBD2 (5 bases each). Germline CDR1 and CDR2: MNHEY and SVGAGI. The CDR3 is 14 amino acids. V gave up 5 bases and J gave up 7 bases, with 16 bases separating them. The CDR3 nucleotides read TGTGCCAGCAGTCTAGGGACCCAGCCAAATACGCAGTATTTT. Translation: CASSLGTQPNTQYF.

The rearrangement links TRBV29-1 to TRBJ2-3; 12 bases match TRBD2. Trimming at V came to 6 bases and at J to 6 bases, leaving 16 bases not matched to a gene. Germline V gene lookup returns CDR1 SQVTM and CDR2 ANQGSEA. The CDR3 is 17 amino acids. The chain's CDR3 is CSVTLSTSGGSVDTQYF. CDR3 in DNA: TGCAGCGTCACCCTTTCAACTAGCGGGGGGTCTGTGGATACGCAGTATTTT.

The rearrangement uses TRBV2 and TRBJ1-5; D is unclear. V was trimmed by 4 bases and J by 0 bases, leaving 10 bases between them. This CDR3 region has 15 residues. Germline V CDR1 and CDR2: SNHLY, FYNNEI. Here the CDR3 reads CASSVVSASNQPQHF. The CDR3 DNA reads TGTGCCAGCAGTGTCGTTTCCGCTAGCAATCAGCCCCAGCATTTT.

The J gene is TRBJ1-6, the V gene TRBV5-4; 7 bases agree with TRBD1. CDR1 is SGHNT and CDR2 is YYREEE in the germline V gene (reference sequence). This CDR3 region has 15 residues. Losses at the gene ends were 4 bases for V and 10 bases for J; bases not matched to a gene: 11. The CDR3 loop reads CASSRTGAGRSPLHF. CDR3 nucleotides: TGTGCCAGCAGCCGCACAGGGGCCGGGAGGTCACCCCTCCACTTT.

The chain joins TRBV5-1 to TRBJ2-1; D perhaps matches TRBD1 (6 bases). Trimming stripped 0 bases from V and 10 bases from J, with 8 bases between. Germline V lookup: CDR1 SGHRS, CDR2 YFSETQ. The CDR3 runs 12 residues. In DNA, the CDR3 is TGCGCCAGCAGCTTGGGGGGGCGGGAGCAGTTCTTC. Translated, it gives CASSLGGREQFF.

This clonotype was found many times. The chain uses TRBV12-3 or TRBV12-4 and TRBJ2-1; the D gene is possibly TRBD1 (6 bases). V lost 3 bases and J lost 5, with 11 bases in between. The CDR3 is 14 residues long. The chain's CDR3 is CASSLFGTNNEQFF. CDR3 sequence (DNA): TGTGCCAGCAGTTTGTTCGGGACAAACAATGAGCAGTTCTTC.

This clonotype occurred a few times. The genes are TRBV7-9 and TRBJ1-1; D is unclear. Germline CDR1 is SEHNR and CDR2 is FQNEAQ (reference sequence). V was trimmed by 0 bases and J by 1 base, leaving 6 bases between them. There are 14 residues in the CDR3. CDR3 DNA: TGTGCCAGCAGCTTAGCACTTGAGAACACTGAAGCTTTCTTT. It yields the protein CASSLALENTEAFF.

The sample holds a few counts of this clonotype. The V and J genes are TRBV4-1 and TRBJ2-5; D remains unclear. This CDR3 comprises 13 residues. Trimming took 1 base from V and 5 from J, leaving 8 bases between them. Germline V gives CDR1 MGHRA, CDR2 YSYEKL. Here the CDR3 reads CASSQGTEETQYF. CDR3 DNA: TGCGCCAGCAGCCAAGGGACCGAGGAGACCCAGTACTTC.

The J gene is TRBJ2-7, the V gene TRBV30; no reliable D call. V lost 2 bases and J lost 3, with 8 bases in between. CDR3 length equals 12 residues. Germline loops: CDR1 GTSNPN, CDR2 SVGIG (reference sequence). CDR3 DNA: TGTGCCTGGAGTAGGCAGATCTACGAGCAGTACTTC. Its protein product is CAWSRQIYEQYF.

The chain has TRBV7-8 and TRBJ2-7, with 11 bases that match TRBD1. V shed 5 bases and J 9 bases; nucleotides not matched to a gene: 3. The CDR3 runs to 12 residues. The germline V gene encodes CDR1 SGHVS and CDR2 FQNEAQ. The CDR3, as DNA: TGTGCCAGCAGCACCGGACAGGGGGCGCAGTACGTC. Translating gives CASSTGQGAQYV.

This chain connects TRBV3-1 to TRBJ2-3; a possible D gene is TRBD2 (5 bases). In germline, CDR1 is LGHDT, CDR2 YNNKEL (reference sequence). The CDR3 has 13 amino acids. V lost 0 bases, J lost 6 bases, and 7 bases lay in between. The DNA of the CDR3 is TGTGCCAGCAGCCAAGAGAGGGAGGATACGCAGTATTTT. Protein sequence: CASSQEREDTQYF.

This clonotype appeared many times. V usage is TRBV10-3 and J usage is TRBJ2-3, with D unresolved. V lost 10 bases to trimming and J lost 3 bases, with 14 bases between them. Germline CDR1 is ENHRY and CDR2 is SYGVKD. The CDR3 consists of 13 residues. The CDR3 DNA reads TGTGCCACCCTGGGCAAGCCTACAGATACGCAGTATTTT. As protein: CATLGKPTDTQYF.